The sequence of this T cell receptor (beta chain) was determined in a study of identical twins. In the case of this clonotype: What it binds is not known.

There are 13 residues in the CDR3. Per the germline V gene, CDR1 is MNHNS and CDR2 is SASEGT. Trimming took 5 bases from V and 11 from J, leaving 17 bases between them. With template switching, a universal primer site was added, and the cDNA carried unique molecular identifiers. A single record per CDR3 protein comes from TCRdb applying MiXCR to the 5' RACE reads. The data contain more than 200,000 distinct CDR3 sequences, around 15% of them seen just once; the ten biggest clones take up under 9.5%. Study conclusions and caveats: For zero-insertion analyses, partial confounding could come from invariant MAIT and iNKT cells. Beta clonotypes that were abundant in cord blood contained fewer insertions, a pattern absent from memory repertoires. Rather than following the same donors, the conclusions depended on cross-sectional statistical analysis.

The specimen sequenced was memory (CD45RO+) T cells sorted from blood. This chain uses TRBV6-1 with TRBJ2-3, with D perhaps being TRBD1 or TRBD2 (5 bases each). This TCR was sampled from a woman aged 18-29 years in good health. This chain's CDR3 is CASSPGPPREQYF. DNA for the CDR3: TGTGCCAGCAGTCCGGGGCCTCCCAGGGAGCAGTATTTT.